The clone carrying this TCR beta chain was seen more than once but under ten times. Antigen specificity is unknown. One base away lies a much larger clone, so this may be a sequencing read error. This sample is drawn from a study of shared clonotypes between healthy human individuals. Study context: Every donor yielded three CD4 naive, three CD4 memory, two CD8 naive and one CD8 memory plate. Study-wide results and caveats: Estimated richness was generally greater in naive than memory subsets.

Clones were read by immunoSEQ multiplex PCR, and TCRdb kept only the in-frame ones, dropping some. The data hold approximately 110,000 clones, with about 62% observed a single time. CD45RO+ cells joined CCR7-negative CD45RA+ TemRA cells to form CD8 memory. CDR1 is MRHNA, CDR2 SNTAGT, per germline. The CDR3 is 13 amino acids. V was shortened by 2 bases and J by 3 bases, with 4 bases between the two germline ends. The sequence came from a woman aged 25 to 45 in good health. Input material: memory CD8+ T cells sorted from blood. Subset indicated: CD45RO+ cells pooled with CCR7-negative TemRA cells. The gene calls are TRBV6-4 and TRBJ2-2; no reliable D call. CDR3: CASSDTDTGELFF. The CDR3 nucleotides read TGTGCCAGCAGTGACACGGACACCGGGGAGCTGTTTTTT.